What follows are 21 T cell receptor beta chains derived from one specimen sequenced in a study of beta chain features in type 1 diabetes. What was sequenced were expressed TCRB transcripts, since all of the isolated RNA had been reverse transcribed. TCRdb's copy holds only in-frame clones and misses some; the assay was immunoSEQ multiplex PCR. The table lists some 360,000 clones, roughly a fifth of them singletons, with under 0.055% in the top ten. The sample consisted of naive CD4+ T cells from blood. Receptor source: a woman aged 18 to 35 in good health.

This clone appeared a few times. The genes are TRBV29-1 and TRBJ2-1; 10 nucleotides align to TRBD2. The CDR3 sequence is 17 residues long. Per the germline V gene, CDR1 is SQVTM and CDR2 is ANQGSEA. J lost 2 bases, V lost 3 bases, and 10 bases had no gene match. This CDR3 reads CSVEGLSGGGPYNEQFF. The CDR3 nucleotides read TGCAGCGTTGAGGGTTTGAGCGGGGGGGGGCCCTACAATGAGCAGTTCTTC.

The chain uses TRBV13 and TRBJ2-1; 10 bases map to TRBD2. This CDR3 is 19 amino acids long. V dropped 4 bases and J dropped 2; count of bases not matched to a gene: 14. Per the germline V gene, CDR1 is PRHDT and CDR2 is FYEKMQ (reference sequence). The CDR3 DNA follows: TGTGCCAGCAGCTCCTTGGGACTAGCGCACCTTCGGGCCTACAATGAGCAGTTCTTC. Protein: CASSSLGLAHLRAYNEQFF.

The CDR3 loop reads CASSQEAGTANYGYTF. For the CDR3, the DNA is TGTGCCAGCAGCCAAGAAGCTGGGACAGCTAACTATGGCTACACCTTC. This chain links TRBV4-2 with TRBJ1-2, with 7 nucleotides matching TRBD1. The J segment lost 0 bases and the V segment lost 0 bases, leaving 4 bases of the junction unmatched. CDR1 LGHNA and CDR2 YNFKEQ come from the germline V gene. The CDR3 has 16 amino acids.

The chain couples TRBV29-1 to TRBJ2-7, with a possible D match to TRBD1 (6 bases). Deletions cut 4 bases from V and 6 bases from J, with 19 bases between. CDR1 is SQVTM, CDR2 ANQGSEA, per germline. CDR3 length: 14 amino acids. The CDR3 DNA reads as TGCAGCGTTGGACAGGATGGTCACTTGTTCGAGCAGTACTTC. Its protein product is CSVGQDGHLFEQYF.

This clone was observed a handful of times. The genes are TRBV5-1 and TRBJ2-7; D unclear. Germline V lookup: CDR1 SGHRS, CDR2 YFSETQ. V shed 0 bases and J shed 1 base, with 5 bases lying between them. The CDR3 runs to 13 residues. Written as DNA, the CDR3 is TGCGCCAGCAGCTTGGAACAGTCCTACGAGCAGTACTTC. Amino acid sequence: CASSLEQSYEQYF.

CDR3 in amino acids: CAGDRGGTEAFF. DNA for the CDR3: TGTGCCGGGGACAGGGGAGGAACTGAAGCTTTCTTT. This rearrangement joins TRBV30 to TRBJ1-1; 10 bases match TRBD1. V was pared by 8 bases and J by 5 bases, with 5 bases of the junction left unmatched. The CDR3 totals 12 residues. In germline, CDR1 is GTSNPN, CDR2 SVGIG (reference sequence).

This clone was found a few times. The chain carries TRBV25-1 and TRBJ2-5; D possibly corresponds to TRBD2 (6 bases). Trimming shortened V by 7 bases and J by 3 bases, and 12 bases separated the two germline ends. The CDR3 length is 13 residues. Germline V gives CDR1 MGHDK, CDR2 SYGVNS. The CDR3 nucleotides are TGTGCCAGCAAGGCGGGGAGCAAAGAGACCCAGTACTTC. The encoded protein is CASKAGSKETQYF.

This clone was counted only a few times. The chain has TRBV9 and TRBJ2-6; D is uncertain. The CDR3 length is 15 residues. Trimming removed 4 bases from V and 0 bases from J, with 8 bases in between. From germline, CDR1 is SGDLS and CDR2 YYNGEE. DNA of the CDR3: TGTGCCAGCAGCCCCTTCCCCTCTGGGGCCAACGTCCTGACTTTC. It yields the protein CASSPFPSGANVLTF.

DNA of the CDR3: TGCGCCAGCAGCCAAGATTCCGCGGGGGGCCCCCTAAGGGAGCAGTACTTC. Translating gives CASSQDSAGGPLREQYF. The V call is TRBV4-1, the J call TRBJ2-7; 8 positions match TRBD2. This CDR3 region has 17 residues. The germline V gene encodes CDR1 MGHRA and CDR2 YSYEKL. After removal of 0 bases from V and 7 bases from J, the junction contained 14 bases not matched to a gene.

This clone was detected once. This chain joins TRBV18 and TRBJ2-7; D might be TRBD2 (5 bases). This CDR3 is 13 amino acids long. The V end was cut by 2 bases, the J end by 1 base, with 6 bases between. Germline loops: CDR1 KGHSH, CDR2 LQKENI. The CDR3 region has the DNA TGTGCCAGCTCACCAAGCGGTTCCTACGAGCAGTACTTC. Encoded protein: CASSPSGSYEQYF. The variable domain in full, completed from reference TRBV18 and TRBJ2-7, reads NAGVMQNPRHLVRRRGQEARLRCSPMKGHSHVYWYRQLPEEGLKFMVYLQKENIIDESGMPKERFSAEFPKEGPSILRIQQVVRGDSAAYFCASSPSGSYEQYFGPGTRLTVT.

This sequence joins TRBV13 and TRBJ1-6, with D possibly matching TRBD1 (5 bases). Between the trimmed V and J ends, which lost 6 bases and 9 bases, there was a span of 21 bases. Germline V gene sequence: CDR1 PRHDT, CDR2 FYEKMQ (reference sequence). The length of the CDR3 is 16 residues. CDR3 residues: CASRWALGGKGSPLHF. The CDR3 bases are TGTGCCAGCAGGTGGGCCCTCGGGGGTAAGGGTTCACCCCTCCACTTT. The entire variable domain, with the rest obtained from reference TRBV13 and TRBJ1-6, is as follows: AAGVIQSPRHLIKEKRETATLKCYPIPRHDTVYWYQQGPGQDPQFLISFYEKMQSDKGSIPDRFSAQQFSDYHSELNMSSLELGDSALYFCASRWALGGKGSPLHFGNGTRLTVT.

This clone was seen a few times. The CDR3 coding sequence is TGTGCCACCAGCAGAGATCGGATGAGACTAGCGGGGGAAACGCAGTATTTT. Amino acid sequence: CATSRDRMRLAGETQYF. This rearrangement joins TRBV15 to TRBJ2-3, with 12 bases that match TRBD2. The CDR3 has 17 amino acids. Trimming took 0 bases from V and 9 from J; bases not matched to a gene: 10. Germline V gene lookup returns CDR1 LNHNV and CDR2 YYDKDF (reference sequence).

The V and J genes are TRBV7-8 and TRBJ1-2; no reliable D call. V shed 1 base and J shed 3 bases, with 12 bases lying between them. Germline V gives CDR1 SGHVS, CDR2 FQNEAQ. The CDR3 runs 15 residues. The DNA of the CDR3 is TGTGCCAGCAGCTTAGACCGGGTCCGCCACTATGGCTACACCTTC. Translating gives CASSLDRVRHYGYTF.

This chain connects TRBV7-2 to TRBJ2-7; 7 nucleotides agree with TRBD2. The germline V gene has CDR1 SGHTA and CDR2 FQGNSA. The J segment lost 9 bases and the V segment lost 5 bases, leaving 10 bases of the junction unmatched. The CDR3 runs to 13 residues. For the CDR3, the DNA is TGTGCCAGCAGCCCCGGACTAGTCTACTTGCAGTACTTC. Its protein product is CASSPGLVYLQYF. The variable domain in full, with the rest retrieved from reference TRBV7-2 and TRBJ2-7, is GAGVSQSPSNKVTEKGKDVELRCDPISGHTALYWYRQSLGQGLEFLIYFQGNSAPDKSGLPSDRFSAERTGGSVSTLTIQRTQQEDSAVYLCASSPGLVYLQYFGPGTRLTVT.

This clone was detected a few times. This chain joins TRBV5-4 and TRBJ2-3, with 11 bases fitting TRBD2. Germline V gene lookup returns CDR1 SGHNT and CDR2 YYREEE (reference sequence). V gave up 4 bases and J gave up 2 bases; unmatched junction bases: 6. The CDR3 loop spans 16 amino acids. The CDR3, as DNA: TGTGCCAGCAGCCCTAGACTAGCGGGACCCACAGATACGCAGTATTTT. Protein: CASSPRLAGPTDTQYF.

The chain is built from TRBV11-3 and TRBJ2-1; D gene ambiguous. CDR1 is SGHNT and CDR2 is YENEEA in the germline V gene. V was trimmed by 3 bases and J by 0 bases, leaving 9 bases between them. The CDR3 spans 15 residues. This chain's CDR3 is CASSFRRSSYNEQFF. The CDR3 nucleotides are TGTGCCAGCAGCTTTAGACGGAGCTCCTACAATGAGCAGTTCTTC.

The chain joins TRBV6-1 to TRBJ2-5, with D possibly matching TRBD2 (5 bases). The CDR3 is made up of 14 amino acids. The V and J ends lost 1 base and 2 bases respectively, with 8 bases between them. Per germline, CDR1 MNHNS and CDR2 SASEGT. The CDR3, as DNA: TGTGCCAGCAGTGAAGGGACTGCTCAAGAGACCCAGTACTTC. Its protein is CASSEGTAQETQYF.

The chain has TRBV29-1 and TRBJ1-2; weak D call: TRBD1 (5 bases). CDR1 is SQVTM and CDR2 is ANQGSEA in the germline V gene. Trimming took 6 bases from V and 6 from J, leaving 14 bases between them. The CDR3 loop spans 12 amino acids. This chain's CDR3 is CSVRVGDHGYTF. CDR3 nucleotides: TGCAGCGTCCGCGTAGGGGATCATGGCTACACCTTC.

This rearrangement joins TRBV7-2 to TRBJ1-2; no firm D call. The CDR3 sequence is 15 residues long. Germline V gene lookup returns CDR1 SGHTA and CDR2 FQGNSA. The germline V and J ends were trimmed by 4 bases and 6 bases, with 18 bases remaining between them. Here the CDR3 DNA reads TGTGCCAGCAGCTCTCCGGTTGGAAGGGAGGATGGCTACACCTTC. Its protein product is CASSSPVGREDGYTF.

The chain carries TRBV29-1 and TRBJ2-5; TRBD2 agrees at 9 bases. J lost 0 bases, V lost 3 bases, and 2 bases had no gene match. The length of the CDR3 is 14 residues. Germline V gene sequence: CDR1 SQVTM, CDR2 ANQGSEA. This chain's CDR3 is CSVDPSGDQETQYF. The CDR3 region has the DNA TGCAGCGTTGACCCTAGCGGGGACCAAGAGACCCAGTACTTC.

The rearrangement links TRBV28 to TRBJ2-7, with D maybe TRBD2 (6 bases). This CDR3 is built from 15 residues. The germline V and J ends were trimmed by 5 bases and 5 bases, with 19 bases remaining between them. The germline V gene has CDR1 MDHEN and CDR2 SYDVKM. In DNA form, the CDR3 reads TGTGCCAGCAGTAGTGGGGGGATTACTTCCCACGAGCAGTACTTC. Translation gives CASSSGGITSHEQYF.